This T cell receptor beta chain comes out of a study of Tregs in tolerant kidney transplant recipients. Sequenced by immunoSEQ multiplex PCR; TCRdb stores in-frame clones only, minus some. The sample shows some 55,000 clones, over 70% of them seen only once. In the case of this clone: What it recognizes is unknown.

Study outcomes and limitations: No direct test of biological reproducibility was done here. Expanding Tregs on activated donor B cells appeared to best identify donor-specific TCRbeta clones.

This CDR3 comprises 14 residues. V lost 4 bases to trimming and J lost 5 bases, with 14 bases between them. CDR1 and CDR2 (germline): MNHEY, SVGAGI. CD4+CD25+CD127- Tregs, CD4+CD25- non-Tregs, CD4 and CD8 cells were sorted. The TCR was taken from a human donor in good health. The chain has TRBV6-5 and TRBJ1-1, with D perhaps TRBD1 (5 bases). The specimen was CD4+ T cells from blood. CDR3 nucleotides: TGTGCCAGCAGTTCCCTTACCTGGGGGACTGAAGCTTTCTTT. Its translation: CASSSLTWGTEAFF.